This T cell receptor (beta chain) comes out of a study of T cells in Graves' hyperthyroidism and ophthalmopathy. Study in general: Once the initial diagnosis was made, peripheral blood was obtained before any treatment.

Stability of Graves' hyperthyroidism was defined as absent ophthalmopathy progression within 18 months. The CDR3 covers 15 residues. Germline trimming cut 4 bases from V and 5 bases from J; bases unmatched to any gene: 10. Germline CDR1 GTSNPN, CDR2 SVGIG (reference sequence). Study outcomes and limitations: In simple terms, a model built on 13 V-J features told ophthalmopathy apart from stable hyperthyroidism.

Amplified TCR beta CDR3 regions came from RNA transcripts. A first-round RT-PCR of the TCR CDR3 used the HTBI primer set. TCRdb itself ran the multiplex PCR reads through MiXCR, one entry per CDR3 protein. This table holds 350,000 or so distinct CDR3 sequences, over 20% found once. In regard to this clonotype: No antigen is known for it. Since a much larger clone is just one base distant, this may be a read error.

The material sequenced was blood. The origin of this receptor is a woman aged 45-59 years with Graves' hyperthyroidism. The gene calls are TRBV30 and TRBJ2-1; 8 nucleotides agree with TRBD2. The CDR3 loop is CAWTSLQAGDNEQFF. The CDR3 bases are TGTGCCTGGACTTCCCTCCAAGCGGGAGACAATGAGCAGTTCTTC. The variable domain in full, with the rest retrieved from reference TRBV30 and TRBJ2-1, is SQTIHQWPATLVQPVGSPLSLECTVEGTSNPNLYWYRQAAGRGLQLLFYSVGIGQISSEVPQNLSASRPQDRQFILSSKKLLLSDSGFYLCAWTSLQAGDNEQFFGPGTRLTVL.